Each of the 15 T cell receptor beta chains below was sequenced from the same sample in a study of glioma-infiltrating T cells after dendritic cell vaccination. The repertoire was sequenced with immunoSEQ multiplex PCR; TCRdb's copy has only in-frame clones and lacks some. The table includes roughly 100,000 clones, roughly 76% detected once. Material: blood, obtained before dendritic cell vaccination. The receptors derive from a human donor with glioblastoma.

This clone was seen only a few times. The CDR3 is CASSRLSSGNTIYF. CDR3 nucleotides: TGTGCCAGCAGCCGCTTGAGCTCTGGAAACACCATATATTTT. The chain carries TRBV7-2 and TRBJ1-3; D is ambiguous. The V gene lost 5 bases and the J gene lost 0 bases, with 8 bases spanning the gap. The germline CDR1 and CDR2 sequences are SGHTA and FQGNSA. The CDR3 totals 14 residues.

Comment on this clone: Other nucleotide sequences in the sample specify the same CDR3. V gene TRBV19 combines with J gene TRBJ1-1; D is unclear. The germline CDR1 and CDR2 sequences are LNHDA and SQIVND (reference sequence). V lost 3 bases and J 1 base, leaving 6 bases between the germline ends. CDR3 size: 13 residues. CDR3 protein: CASSISGNTEAFF. The CDR3 DNA reads as TGTGCCAGTAGTATTTCAGGGAACACTGAAGCTTTCTTT.

CDR3 sequence: CASSEQGSDYGYTF. The DNA of the CDR3 is TGCGCCAGCAGTGAGCAGGGCTCAGACTATGGCTACACCTTC. The chain joins TRBV10-1 to TRBJ1-2, with a tentative D call TRBD1 (5 bases). The length of the CDR3 is 14 residues. Trimming removed 2 bases from V and 3 bases from J, with 10 bases in between. Germline V CDR1 and CDR2: WNHNN, SYGVQD (reference sequence).

The genes are TRBV7-6 and TRBJ1-4; 8 nucleotides match TRBD1. The CDR3 sequence is 13 residues long. Germline V gene lookup returns CDR1 SGHVS and CDR2 FNYEAQ. J lost 8 bases, V lost 4 bases, and 3 bases had no gene match. Here the CDR3 reads CASSSQGVEKLFF. CDR3 DNA: TGTGCCAGCAGCTCACAGGGGGTAGAAAAACTGTTTTTT.

This clone was recorded a few times. This sequence joins TRBV19 and TRBJ1-3, with TRBD1 matching 8 bases. CDR1 LNHDA and CDR2 SQIVND come from the germline V gene (reference sequence). The CDR3 covers 16 residues. The junction had 6 bases not matched to a gene; V was cut back by 5 bases and J by 0 bases. The CDR3 nucleotides read TGTGCCAGTAGTGCGGACAGGGACTACTCTGGAAACACCATATATTTT. It translates to CASSADRDYSGNTIYF.

Concerning this clone: Other DNA sequences in the sample encode the same CDR3. The rearrangement joins TRBV27 to TRBJ1-1, with TRBD1 matching over 7 bases. The trim removed 3 bases at V and 4 bases at J, leaving 5 bases unmatched. The CDR3 has 14 residues. Germline CDR1 is MNHEY and CDR2 is SMNVEV (reference sequence). CDR3: CASSFYRGGTEAFF. The CDR3, as DNA: TGTGCCAGCAGTTTCTACAGGGGTGGCACTGAAGCTTTCTTT.

The chain couples TRBV30 to TRBJ2-5, with 7 bases identical to TRBD2. The length of the CDR3 is 15 residues. Per the germline V gene, CDR1 is GTSNPN and CDR2 is SVGIG (reference sequence). Trimming removed 2 bases from V and 5 bases from J; junction bases left unmatched: 11. The CDR3 bases are TGTGCCTGGAGTAGGTTAGCGGGCGGGTTTGAGACCCAGTACTTC. Its translation: CAWSRLAGGFETQYF.

With regard to this clone: This could be a read error, since a much larger clone is one nucleotide away. V is TRBV2 and J is TRBJ1-3; tentatively, D is TRBD1 (5 bases). The CDR3 contains 14 residues. Germline assignment: CDR1 SNHLY and CDR2 FYNNEI. Trimming shortened V by 6 bases and J by 2 bases, and 11 bases separated the two germline ends. CDR3 nucleotides: TGTGCCAGCAGGCAACGGGGGACTGGAAACACCATATATTTT. Translated: CASRQRGTGNTIYF.

The sample holds one count of this clone. The chain links TRBV5-4 to TRBJ2-7; TRBD2 matches 11 bases. Trimming took 4 bases from V and 2 from J; bases not matched to a gene: 5. The CDR3 has 15 amino acids. CDR1 is SGHNT, CDR2 YYREEE, per germline (reference sequence). CDR3 coding DNA: TGTGCCAGCAGCCTCGGACTAGCGGGTGCCTACGAGCAGTACTTC. This codes for CASSLGLAGAYEQYF.

This clone was found a few times. The V and J genes are TRBV10-3 and TRBJ1-5, with unresolved D. From germline, CDR1 is ENHRY and CDR2 SYGVKD. The CDR3 is made up of 13 amino acids. V gave up 1 base and J gave up 4 bases, with 5 bases separating them. CDR3 sequence reads: CAISELENQPQHF. The DNA for the CDR3 is TGTGCCATCAGTGAGTTGGAGAATCAGCCCCAGCATTTT.

The chain joins TRBV11-3 to TRBJ2-3, with 9 bases lining up with TRBD2. The germline V gene encodes CDR1 SGHNT and CDR2 YENEEA. Trimming took 4 bases from V and 7 from J; bases not matched to a gene: 9. The CDR3 length is 15 residues. The CDR3 is CASSSRGGGAYTQYF. DNA of the CDR3: TGTGCCAGCAGCTCCCGGGGCGGGGGGGCATATACGCAGTATTTT.

The chain has TRBV28 and TRBJ1-4, with D unclear. This CDR3 has 14 residues. V lost 6 bases and J lost 7, with 15 bases in between. The germline V gene encodes CDR1 MDHEN and CDR2 SYDVKM. The CDR3 protein is CASSPGNSGEKLFF. The CDR3 DNA reads as TGTGCCAGCAGCCCCGGGAACTCTGGTGAAAAACTGTTTTTT.

This clone was seen a handful of times. The gene calls are TRBV5-1 and TRBJ2-5, with 9 bases that match TRBD2. The CDR3 extends over 13 amino acids. The germline V gene has CDR1 SGHRS and CDR2 YFSETQ. The junction had 8 bases not matched to a gene; V was cut back by 7 bases and J by 7 bases. The CDR3 DNA sequence: TGCGCCAGCTCCCGGCTTAGCGGGGGGACCCAGTACTTC. Encoded protein: CASSRLSGGTQYF. Full variable domain (missing parts from reference TRBV5-1 and TRBJ2-5): KAGVTQTPRYLIKTRGQQVTLSCSPISGHRSVSWYQQTPGQGLQFLFEYFSETQRNKGNFPGRFSGRQFSNSRSEMNVSTLELGDSALYLCASSRLSGGTQYFGPGTRLLVL.

V gene TRBV5-5 combines with J gene TRBJ2-5; 8 bases agree with TRBD2. The CDR3 covers 15 residues. V was pared by 0 bases and J by 3 bases, with 4 bases of the junction left unmatched. In germline, CDR1 is SGHKS, CDR2 YYEKEE (reference sequence). CDR3 residues: CASSLVAGPKETQYF. DNA for the CDR3: TGTGCCAGCAGCTTGGTAGCGGGGCCCAAAGAGACCCAGTACTTC. The full variable domain, its missing parts supplied by reference TRBV5-5 and TRBJ2-5, is DAGVTQSPTHLIKTRGQQVTLRCSPISGHKSVSWYQQVLGQGPQFIFQYYEKEERGRGNFPDRFSARQFPNYSSELNVNALLLGDSALYLCASSLVAGPKETQYFGPGTRLLVL.

The J gene is TRBJ2-3, the V gene TRBV4-2; 10 positions agree with TRBD2. CDR1 is LGHNA, CDR2 YNFKEQ, per germline. The CDR3 extends over 17 amino acids. V lost 0 bases to trimming and J lost 3 bases; unmatched junction nucleotides: 6. The CDR3 region is CASSQDPVAGGTDTQYF. Here the CDR3 DNA reads TGTGCCAGCAGCCAAGATCCGGTAGCGGGGGGAACAGATACGCAGTATTTT.